This TCR beta chain was sequenced for a study of T cell responses to AZD1222 COVID-19 vaccine. Germline values: CDR1 MDHEN, CDR2 SYDVKM. Trimming stripped 8 bases from V and 8 bases from J, with 12 bases between. The CDR3 runs 11 residues. Only in-frame clones appear in the TCRdb table, and some are missing; sequencing was by immunoSEQ multiplex PCR. This repertoire shows some 100,000 clones, approximately 91% found once; its top ten account for around 17%. The starting material was peripheral blood, obtained on day 0 of AZD1222 vaccination. The sequence came from an adult in good health. The chain links TRBV28 to TRBJ1-2, with a weak D call TRBD1 (5 bases). In DNA, the CDR3 is TGTGCCAGCTCTGGGGGACCCGGCTACACCTTC. This encodes CASSGGPGYTF.